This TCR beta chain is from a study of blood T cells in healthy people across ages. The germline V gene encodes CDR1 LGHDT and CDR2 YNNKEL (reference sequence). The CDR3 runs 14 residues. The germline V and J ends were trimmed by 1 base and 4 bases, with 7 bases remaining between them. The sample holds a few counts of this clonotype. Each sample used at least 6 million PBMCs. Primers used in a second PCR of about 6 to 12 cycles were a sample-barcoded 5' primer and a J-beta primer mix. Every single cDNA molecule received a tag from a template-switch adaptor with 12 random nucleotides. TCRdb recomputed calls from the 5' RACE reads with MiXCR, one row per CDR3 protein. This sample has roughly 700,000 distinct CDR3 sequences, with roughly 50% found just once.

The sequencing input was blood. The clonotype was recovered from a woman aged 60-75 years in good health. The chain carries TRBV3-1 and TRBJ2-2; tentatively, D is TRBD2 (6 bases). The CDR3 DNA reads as TGTGCCAGCAGCCAAGTCGGGGGCACCGGGGAGCTGTTTTTT. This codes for CASSQVGGTGELFF.